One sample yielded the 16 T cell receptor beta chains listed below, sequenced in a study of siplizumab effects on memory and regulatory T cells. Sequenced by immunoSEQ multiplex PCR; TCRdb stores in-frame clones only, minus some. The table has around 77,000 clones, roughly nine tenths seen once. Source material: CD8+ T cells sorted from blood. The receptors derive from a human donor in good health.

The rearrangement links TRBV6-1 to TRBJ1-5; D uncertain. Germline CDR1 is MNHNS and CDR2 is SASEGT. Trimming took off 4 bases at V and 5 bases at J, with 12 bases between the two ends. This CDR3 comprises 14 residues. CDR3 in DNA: TGTGCCAGCAGTGGACCCTACGCCGATCAGCCCCAGCATTTT. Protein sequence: CASSGPYADQPQHF.

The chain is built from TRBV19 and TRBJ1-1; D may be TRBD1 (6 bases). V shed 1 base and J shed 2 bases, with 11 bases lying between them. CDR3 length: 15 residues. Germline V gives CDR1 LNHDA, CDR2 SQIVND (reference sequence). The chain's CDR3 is CASSIVGRGNTEAFF. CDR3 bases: TGTGCCAGTAGTATAGTGGGCAGGGGTAACACTGAAGCTTTCTTT.

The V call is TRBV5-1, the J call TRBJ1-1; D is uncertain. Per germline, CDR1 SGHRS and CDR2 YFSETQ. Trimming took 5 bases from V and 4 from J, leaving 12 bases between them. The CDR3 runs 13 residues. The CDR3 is CASSFTIGTEAFF. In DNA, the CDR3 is TGCGCCAGCAGTTTTACTATTGGCACTGAAGCTTTCTTT.

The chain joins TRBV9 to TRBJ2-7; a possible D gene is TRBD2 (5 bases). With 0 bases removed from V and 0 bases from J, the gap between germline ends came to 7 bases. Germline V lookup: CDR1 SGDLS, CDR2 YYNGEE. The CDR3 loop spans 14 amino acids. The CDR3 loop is CASSVGSASYEQYF. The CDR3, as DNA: TGTGCCAGCAGCGTAGGTAGCGCCTCCTACGAGCAGTACTTC.

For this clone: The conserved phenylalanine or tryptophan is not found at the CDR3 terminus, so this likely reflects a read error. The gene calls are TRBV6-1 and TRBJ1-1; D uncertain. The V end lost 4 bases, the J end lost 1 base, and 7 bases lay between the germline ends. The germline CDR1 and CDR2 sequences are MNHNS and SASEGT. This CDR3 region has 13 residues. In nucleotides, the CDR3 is TGTGCCAGCAGTGGATCCGAGAACACTGAAGCTTTCTCT. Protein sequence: CASSGSENTEAFS.

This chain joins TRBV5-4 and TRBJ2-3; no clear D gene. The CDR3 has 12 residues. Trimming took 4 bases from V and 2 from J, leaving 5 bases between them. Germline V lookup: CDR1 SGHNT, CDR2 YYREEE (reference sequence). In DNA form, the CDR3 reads TGTGCCAGCAGCGCCTACACAGATACGCAGTATTTT. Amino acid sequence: CASSAYTDTQYF.

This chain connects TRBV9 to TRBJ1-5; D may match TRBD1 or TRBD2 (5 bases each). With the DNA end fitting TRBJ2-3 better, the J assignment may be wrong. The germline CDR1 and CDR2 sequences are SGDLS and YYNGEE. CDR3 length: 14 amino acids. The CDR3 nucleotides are TGTGCCAGCAGTCAGGGAGATAGCAATCAGCCCCAGTATTTT. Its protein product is CASSQGDSNQPQYF.

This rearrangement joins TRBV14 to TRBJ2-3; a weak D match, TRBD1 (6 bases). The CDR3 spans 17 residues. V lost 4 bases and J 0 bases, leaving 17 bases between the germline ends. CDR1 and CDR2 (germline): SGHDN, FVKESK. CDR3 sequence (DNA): TGTGCCAGCAGCCTCGATCAGGGGCCTTTGAGCACAGATACGCAGTATTTT. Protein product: CASSLDQGPLSTDTQYF.

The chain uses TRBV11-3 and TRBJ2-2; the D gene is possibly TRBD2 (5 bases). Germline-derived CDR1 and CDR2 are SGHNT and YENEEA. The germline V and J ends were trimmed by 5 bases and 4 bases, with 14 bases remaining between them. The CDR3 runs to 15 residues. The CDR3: CASSRSYGSTGELFF. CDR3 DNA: TGTGCCAGCAGCCGATCCTATGGGAGCACCGGGGAGCTGTTTTTT.

The CDR3 reads CASSGDGPYEQYF. The CDR3, as DNA: TGCGCCAGCAGTGGGGACGGGCCCTACGAGCAGTACTTC. This chain joins TRBV5-1 and TRBJ2-7, with D perhaps matching TRBD1 or TRBD2 (5 bases each). This CDR3 has 13 amino acids. Trimming left V 5 bases short and J 2 bases short, with 11 bases between. Germline values: CDR1 SGHRS, CDR2 YFSETQ.

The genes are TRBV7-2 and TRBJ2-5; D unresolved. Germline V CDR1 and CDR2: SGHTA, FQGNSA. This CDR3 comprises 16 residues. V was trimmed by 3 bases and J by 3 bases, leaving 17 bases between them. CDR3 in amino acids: CASSFFRLDGKETQYF. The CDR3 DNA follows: TGTGCCAGCAGCTTTTTTCGTCTAGATGGAAAAGAGACCCAGTACTTC.

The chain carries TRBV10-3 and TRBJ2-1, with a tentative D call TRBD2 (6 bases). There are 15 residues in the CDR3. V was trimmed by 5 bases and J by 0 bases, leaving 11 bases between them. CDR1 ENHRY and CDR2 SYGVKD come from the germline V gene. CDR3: CAISRDFSSYNEQFF. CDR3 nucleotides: TGTGCCATCAGTCGGGACTTCAGCTCCTACAATGAGCAGTTCTTC.

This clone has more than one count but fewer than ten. The CDR3 DNA follows: TGTGCCAGCTCGCCTCAGGGGACTGAAGCTTTCTTT. Its translation: CASSPQGTEAFF. J is TRBJ1-1 and V is TRBV18; D possibly corresponds to TRBD1 (6 bases). V gave up 6 bases and J gave up 5 bases, with 10 bases separating them. Germline values: CDR1 KGHSH, CDR2 LQKENI. CDR3 length equals 12 residues.

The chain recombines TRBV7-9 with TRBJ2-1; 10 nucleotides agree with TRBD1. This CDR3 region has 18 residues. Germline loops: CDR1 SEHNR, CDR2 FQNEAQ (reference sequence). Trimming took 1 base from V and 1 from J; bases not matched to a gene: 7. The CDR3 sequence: CASSLGTGGTASYNEQFF. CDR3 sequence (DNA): TGTGCCAGCAGCTTAGGGACAGGGGGAACCGCTTCCTACAATGAGCAGTTCTTC.

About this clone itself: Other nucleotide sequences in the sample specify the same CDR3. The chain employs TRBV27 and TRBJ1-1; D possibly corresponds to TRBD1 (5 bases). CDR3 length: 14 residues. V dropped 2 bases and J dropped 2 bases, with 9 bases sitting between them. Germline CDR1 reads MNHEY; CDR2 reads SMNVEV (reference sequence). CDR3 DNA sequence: TGTGCCAGCAGTTTACTCGGGGGAAACACTGAAGCTTTCTTT. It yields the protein CASSLLGGNTEAFF.

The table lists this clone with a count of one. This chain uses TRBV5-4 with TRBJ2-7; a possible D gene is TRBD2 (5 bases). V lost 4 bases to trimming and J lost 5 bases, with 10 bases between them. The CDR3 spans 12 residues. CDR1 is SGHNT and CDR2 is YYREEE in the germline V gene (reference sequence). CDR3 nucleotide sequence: TGTGCCAGCAGCAAGGGAGTTCACGAGCAGTACTTC. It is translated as CASSKGVHEQYF.